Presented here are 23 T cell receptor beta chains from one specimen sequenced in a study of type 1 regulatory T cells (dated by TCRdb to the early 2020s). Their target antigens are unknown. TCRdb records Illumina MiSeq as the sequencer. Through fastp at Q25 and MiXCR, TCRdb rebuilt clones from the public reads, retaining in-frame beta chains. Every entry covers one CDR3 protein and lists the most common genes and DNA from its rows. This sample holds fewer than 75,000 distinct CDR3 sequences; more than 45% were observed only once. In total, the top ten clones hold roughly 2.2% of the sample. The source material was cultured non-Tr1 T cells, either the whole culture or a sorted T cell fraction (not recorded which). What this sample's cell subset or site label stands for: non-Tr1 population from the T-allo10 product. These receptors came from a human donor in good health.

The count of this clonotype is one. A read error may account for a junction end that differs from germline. The CDR3 coding sequence is TGTGTCAGCAATAGAGCGCAGGCAGATACGCAGTATTTT. Translated: CVSNRAQADTQYF. The V gene is TRBV12-3 or TRBV12-4, the J gene TRBJ2-3; D gene unclear. This CDR3 region has 13 residues.

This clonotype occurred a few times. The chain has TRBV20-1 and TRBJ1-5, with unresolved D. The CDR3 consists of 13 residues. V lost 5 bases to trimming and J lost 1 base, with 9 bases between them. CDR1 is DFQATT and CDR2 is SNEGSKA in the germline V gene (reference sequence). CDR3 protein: CSAEGRSNQPQHF. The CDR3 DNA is TGCAGTGCTGAAGGTAGGAGCAATCAGCCCCAGCATTTT.

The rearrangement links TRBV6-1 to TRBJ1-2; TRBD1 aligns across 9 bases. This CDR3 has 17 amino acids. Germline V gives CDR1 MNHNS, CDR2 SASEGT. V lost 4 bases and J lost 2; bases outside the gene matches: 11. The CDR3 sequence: CASSVPGQGMTNYGYTF. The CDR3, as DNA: TGTGCCAGCAGTGTCCCGGGACAGGGTATGACGAACTATGGCTACACCTTC.

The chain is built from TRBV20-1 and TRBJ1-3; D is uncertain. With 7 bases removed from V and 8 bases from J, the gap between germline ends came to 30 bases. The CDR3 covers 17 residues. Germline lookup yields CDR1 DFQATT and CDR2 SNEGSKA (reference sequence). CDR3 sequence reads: CSGGSTHFASLSDTIYF. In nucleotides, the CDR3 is TGCAGTGGGGGTTCTACCCATTTCGCATCTCTCTCAGACACCATATATTTT.

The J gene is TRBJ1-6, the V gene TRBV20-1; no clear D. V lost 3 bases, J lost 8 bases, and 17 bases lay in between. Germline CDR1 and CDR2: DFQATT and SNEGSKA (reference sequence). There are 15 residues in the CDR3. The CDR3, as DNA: TGCAGTGCTAGGCCCGCTAGAGGGAGCGATTCACCCCTCCACTTT. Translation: CSARPARGSDSPLHF.

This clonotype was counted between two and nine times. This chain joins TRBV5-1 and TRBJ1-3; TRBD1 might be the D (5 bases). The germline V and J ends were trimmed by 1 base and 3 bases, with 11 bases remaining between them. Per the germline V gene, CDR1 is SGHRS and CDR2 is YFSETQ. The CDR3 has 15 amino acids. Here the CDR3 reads CASSLLGDVGNTIYF. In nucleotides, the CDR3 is TGCGCCAGCAGCTTGTTGGGGGACGTTGGAAACACCATATATTTT.

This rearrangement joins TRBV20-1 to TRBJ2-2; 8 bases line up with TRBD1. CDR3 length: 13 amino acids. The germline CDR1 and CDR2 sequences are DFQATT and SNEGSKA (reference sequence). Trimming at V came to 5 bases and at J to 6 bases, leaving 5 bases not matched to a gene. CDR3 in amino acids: CSAYGQGAGELFF. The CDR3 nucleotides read TGCAGTGCTTATGGACAGGGTGCCGGGGAGCTGTTTTTT.

This chain's CDR3 is CASTPRTGGAGELFF. DNA for the CDR3: TGTGCCAGCACCCCGCGAACGGGGGGGGCCGGGGAGCTGTTTTTT. The genes are TRBV12-3 or TRBV12-4 and TRBJ2-2; 8 bases are shared with TRBD2. V trimming: 7 bases; J trimming: 6 bases; junction bases outside the gene matches: 10. The CDR3 is 15 residues long.

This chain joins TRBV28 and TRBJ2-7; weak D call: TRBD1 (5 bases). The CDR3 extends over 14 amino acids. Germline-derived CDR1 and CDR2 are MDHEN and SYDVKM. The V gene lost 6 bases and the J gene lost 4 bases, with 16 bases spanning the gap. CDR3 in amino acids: CASSPVEDIYEQYF. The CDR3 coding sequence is TGTGCCAGCAGCCCCGTTGAGGACATATACGAGCAGTACTTC.

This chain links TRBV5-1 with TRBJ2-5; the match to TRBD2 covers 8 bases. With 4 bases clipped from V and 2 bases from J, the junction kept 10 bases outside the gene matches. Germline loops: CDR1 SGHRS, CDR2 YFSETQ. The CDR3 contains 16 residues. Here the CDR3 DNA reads TGCGCCAGCAGCCAAGCAAGCGGGGGCCATCAAGAGACCCAGTACTTC. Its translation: CASSQASGGHQETQYF.

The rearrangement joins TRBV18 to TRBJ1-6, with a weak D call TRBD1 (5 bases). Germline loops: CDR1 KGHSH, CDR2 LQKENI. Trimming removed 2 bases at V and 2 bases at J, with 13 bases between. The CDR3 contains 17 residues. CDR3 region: CASSPSIGAPYNSPLHF. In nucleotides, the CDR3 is TGTGCCAGCTCACCAAGTATCGGGGCGCCCTATAATTCACCCCTCCACTTT.

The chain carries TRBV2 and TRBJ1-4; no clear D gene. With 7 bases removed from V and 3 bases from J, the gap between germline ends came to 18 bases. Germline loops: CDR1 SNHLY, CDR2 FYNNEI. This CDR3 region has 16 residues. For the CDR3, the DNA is TGTGCCAGCATCATATCTAATAGGGTGGCTAATGAAAAACTGTTTTTT. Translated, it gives CASIISNRVANEKLFF.

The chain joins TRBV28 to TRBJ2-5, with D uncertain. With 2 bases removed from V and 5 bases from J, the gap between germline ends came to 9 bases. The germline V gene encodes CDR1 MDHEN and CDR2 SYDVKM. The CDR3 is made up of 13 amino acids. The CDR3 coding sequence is TGTGCCAGCAGTTTAAGAGGAGTGGAGACCCAGTACTTC. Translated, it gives CASSLRGVETQYF.

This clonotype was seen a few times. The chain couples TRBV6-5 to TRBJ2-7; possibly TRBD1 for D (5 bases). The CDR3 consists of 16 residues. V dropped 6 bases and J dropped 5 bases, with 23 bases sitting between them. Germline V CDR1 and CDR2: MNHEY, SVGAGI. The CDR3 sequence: CASSILKFSGIDEQYF. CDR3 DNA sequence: TGTGCCAGCAGCATCTTAAAATTTTCAGGGATTGACGAGCAGTACTTC.

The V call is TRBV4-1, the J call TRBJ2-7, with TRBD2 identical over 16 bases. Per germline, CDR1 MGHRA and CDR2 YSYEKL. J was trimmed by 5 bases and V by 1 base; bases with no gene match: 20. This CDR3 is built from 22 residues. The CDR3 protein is CASSQVLGTSGGVNRWGHEQYF. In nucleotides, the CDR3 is TGCGCCAGCAGCCAAGTTTTGGGGACTAGCGGGGGGGTAAATAGATGGGGCCACGAGCAGTACTTC.

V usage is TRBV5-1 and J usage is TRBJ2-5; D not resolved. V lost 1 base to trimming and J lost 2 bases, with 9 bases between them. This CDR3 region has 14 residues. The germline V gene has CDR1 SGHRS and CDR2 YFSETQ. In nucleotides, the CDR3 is TGCGCCAGCAGCTTGCTGTGGGAACAAGAGACCCAGTACTTC. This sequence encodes CASSLLWEQETQYF.

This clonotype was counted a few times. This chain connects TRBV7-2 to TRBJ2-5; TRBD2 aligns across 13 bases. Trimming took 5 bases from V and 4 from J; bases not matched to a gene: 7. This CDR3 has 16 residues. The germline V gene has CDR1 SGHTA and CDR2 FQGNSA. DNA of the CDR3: TGTGCCAGCAGCAAACTAGCGGGGGGGCCTCCAGAGACCCAGTACTTC. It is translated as CASSKLAGGPPETQYF.

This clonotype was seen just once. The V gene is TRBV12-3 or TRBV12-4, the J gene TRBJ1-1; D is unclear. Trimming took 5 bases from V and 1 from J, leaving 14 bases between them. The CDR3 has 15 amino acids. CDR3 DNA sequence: TGTGCCAGCAGTAGTTTCGGGTCGAGGAACACTGAAGCTTTCTTT. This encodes CASSSFGSRNTEAFF.

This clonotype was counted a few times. The CDR3 sequence is CSVPPAPYF. Written as DNA, the CDR3 is TGCAGTGTCCCCCCGGCTCCGTACTTC. The chain has TRBV20-1 and TRBJ2-4; no firm D call. Germline V gene data show CDR1 as DFQATT and CDR2 as SNEGSKA (reference sequence). V was trimmed by 7 bases and J by 15 bases, leaving 13 bases between them. The CDR3 spans 9 residues.

CDR3 region: CASSYSSNKQFF. DNA of the CDR3: TGTGCCAGCAGTTACTCGAGTAACAAGCAGTTCTTC. The chain couples TRBV6-2 or TRBV6-3 to TRBJ2-1, with unresolved D. V lost 0 bases and J 11 bases, leaving 8 bases between the germline ends. The CDR3 is 12 amino acids. CDR1 is MNHEY, CDR2 SVGEGT, per germline.

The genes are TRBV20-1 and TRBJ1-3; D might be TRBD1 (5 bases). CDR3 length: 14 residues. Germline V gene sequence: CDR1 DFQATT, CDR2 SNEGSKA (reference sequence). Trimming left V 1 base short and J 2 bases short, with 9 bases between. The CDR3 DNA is TGCAGTGCTAGAGTCGAGACAGCTGGAAACACCATATATTTT. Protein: CSARVETAGNTIYF.

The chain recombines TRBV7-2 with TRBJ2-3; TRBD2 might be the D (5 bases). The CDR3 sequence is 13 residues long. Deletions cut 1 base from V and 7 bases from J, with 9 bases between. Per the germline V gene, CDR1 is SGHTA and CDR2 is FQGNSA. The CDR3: CASSLGGWNTQYF. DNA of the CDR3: TGTGCCAGCAGCTTAGGCGGGTGGAATACGCAGTATTTT.

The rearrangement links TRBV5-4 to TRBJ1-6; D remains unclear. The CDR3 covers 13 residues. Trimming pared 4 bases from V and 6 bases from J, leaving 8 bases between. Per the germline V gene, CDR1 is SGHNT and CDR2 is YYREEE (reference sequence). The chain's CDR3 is CASSIDPNSPLHF. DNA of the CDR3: TGTGCCAGCAGCATAGACCCTAATTCACCCCTCCACTTT.